This record looks at one T cell receptor beta chain sequence and its context. This entry is derived from a study of blood T cell repertoires in COVID-19. Study at large: T cells, B-cell-depleted T cells, or PBMCs provided the cDNA or gDNA that served as material.

Generated by immunoSEQ multiplex PCR, the TCRdb table keeps only in-frame clones and is missing some. The sample has hundreds of thousands of clones, 86% seen once. What was sequenced was peripheral blood. The sequence was collected from a woman aged 70 to 79 with COVID-19, enrolled during active disease.

CDR3 sequence reads: CASSPTIIDRADNSPLHF. In DNA form, the CDR3 reads TGTGCCAGCAGCCCCACTATTATCGACAGGGCTGATAATTCACCCCTCCACTTT. The J gene is TRBJ1-6, the V gene TRBV7-2; TRBD1 agrees at 7 bases. After removal of 5 bases from V and 5 bases from J, the junction contained 15 bases not matched to a gene. Germline CDR1 is SGHTA and CDR2 is FQGNSA. The CDR3 covers 18 residues.